This paragraph covers one T cell receptor (beta chain) sequence. Assay: immunoSEQ multiplex PCR; the TCRdb copy retains only in-frame clones and omits some. In the table there are some 60,000 clones, under 95% of which are singletons. The data are from a study of T cell changes during pregnancy in multiple sclerosis. The CDR3 has 15 amino acids. V was trimmed by 3 bases and J by 3 bases, leaving 14 bases between them. The germline V gene has CDR1 SGHDT and CDR2 YYEEEE. The source is a female donor in good health, enrolled as a control in a pregnancy study. V gene TRBV5-6 combines with J gene TRBJ2-3; possibly TRBD1 for D (6 bases). The sample in question was peripheral blood, obtained in the first trimester of pregnancy. CDR3 nucleotides: TGTGCCAGCAGCTGGCGGGTCCAGGGGACAGATACGCAGTATTTT. The encoded protein is CASSWRVQGTDTQYF.